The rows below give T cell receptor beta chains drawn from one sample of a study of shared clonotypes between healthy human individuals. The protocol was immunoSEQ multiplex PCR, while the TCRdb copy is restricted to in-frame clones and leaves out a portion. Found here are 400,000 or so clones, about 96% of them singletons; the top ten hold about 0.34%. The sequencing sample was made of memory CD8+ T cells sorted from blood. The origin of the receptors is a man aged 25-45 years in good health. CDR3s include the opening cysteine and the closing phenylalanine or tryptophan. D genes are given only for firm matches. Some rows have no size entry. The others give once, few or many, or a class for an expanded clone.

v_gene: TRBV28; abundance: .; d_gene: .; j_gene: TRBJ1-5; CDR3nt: TGTGCCAGCAGCCCCCTTTATAGCAATCAGCCCCAGCATTTT; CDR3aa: CASSPLYSNQPQHF
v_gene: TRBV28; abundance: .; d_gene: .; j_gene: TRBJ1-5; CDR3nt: TGTGCCAGCAGCCCGCTTCGCGGGACTGATAGCAATCAGCCCCAGCATTTT; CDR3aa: CASSPLRGTDSNQPQHF
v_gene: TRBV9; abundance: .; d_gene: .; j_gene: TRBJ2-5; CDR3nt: TGTGCCAGCAGCGGGGCCCCCCAAGAGACCCAGTACTTC; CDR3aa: CASSGAPQETQYF
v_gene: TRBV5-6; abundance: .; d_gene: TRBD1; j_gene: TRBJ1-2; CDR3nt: TGTGCCAGCAGCTTGAAGGGACAGCCCTATGGCTACACCTTC; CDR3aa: CASSLKGQPYGYTF
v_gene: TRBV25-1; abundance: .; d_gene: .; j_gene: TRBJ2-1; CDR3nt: TGTGCCAGCAGTGAATCTTCCTGGCAAAGCTCCTACAATGAGCAGTTCTTC; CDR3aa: CASSESSWQSSYNEQFF
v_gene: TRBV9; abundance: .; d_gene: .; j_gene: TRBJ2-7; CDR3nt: TGTGCCAGTTCCCGAGGCCCCAAGGATGAGCAGTACTTC; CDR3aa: CASSRGPKDEQYF
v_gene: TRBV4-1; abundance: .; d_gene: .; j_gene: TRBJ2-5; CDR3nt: TGCGCCAGCAGCCAATTCGGGTTCGGGGAAGAGACCCAGTACTTC; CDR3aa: CASSQFGFGEETQYF
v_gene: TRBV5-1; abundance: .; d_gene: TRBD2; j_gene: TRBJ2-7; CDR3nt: TGCGCCAGCAGCTTGGGCCGACTAGCGGGAGTAAGCGGCGACGAGCAGTACTTC; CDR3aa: CASSLGRLAGVSGDEQYF
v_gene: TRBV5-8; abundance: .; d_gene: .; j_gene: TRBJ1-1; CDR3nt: TGTGCCAGCAGTTTAGGAGGGCGAAACACTGAAGCTTTCTTT; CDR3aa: CASSLGGRNTEAFF
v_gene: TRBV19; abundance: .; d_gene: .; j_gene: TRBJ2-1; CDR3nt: TGTGCCAGTAGTATCGTCGGGGATGAGCAGTTCTTC; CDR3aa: CASSIVGDEQFF
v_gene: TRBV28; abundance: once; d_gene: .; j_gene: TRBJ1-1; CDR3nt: TGTGCCAGCAGTTTCCCCTTGACTGAAGCTTTCTTT; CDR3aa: CASSFPLTEAFF
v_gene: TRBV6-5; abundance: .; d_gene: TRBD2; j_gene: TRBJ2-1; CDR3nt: TGTGCCAACACAAGACTAGCGGGCGCCAATGAGCAGTTCTTC; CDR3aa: CANTRLAGANEQFF
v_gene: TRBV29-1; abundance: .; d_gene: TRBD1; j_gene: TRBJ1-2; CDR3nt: TGCAGCGCCCTAGAAACAGGGGGGCCTAACTATGGCTACACCTTC; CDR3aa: CSALETGGPNYGYTF
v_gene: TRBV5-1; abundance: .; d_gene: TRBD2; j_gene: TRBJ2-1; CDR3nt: TGCGCCAGCAGCTTGGAGGGACTAGAATACAATGAGCAGTTCTTC; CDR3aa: CASSLEGLEYNEQFF
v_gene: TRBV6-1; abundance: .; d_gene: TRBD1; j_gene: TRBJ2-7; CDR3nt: TGTGCCAGCAGCGAACAGGGGAGAACCTACGAGCAGTACTTC; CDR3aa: CASSEQGRTYEQYF
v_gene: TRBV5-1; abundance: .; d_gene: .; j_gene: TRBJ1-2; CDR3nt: TGCGCCAGCAGCTCGATGGTTGGGGACTATGGCTACACCTTC; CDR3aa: CASSSMVGDYGYTF
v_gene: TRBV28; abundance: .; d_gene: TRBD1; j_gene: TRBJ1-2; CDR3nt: TGTGCCAGCAGGACGACAGGGTTTGGCTACACCTTC; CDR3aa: CASRTTGFGYTF
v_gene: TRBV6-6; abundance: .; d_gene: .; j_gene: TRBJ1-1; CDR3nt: TGTGCCAGCCTACCCGGGACTGTGAACACTGAAGCTTTCTTT; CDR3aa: CASLPGTVNTEAFF
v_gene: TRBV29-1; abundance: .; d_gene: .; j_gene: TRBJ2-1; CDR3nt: TGCAGCGCAGATCGGGTCTCCAAAAAAACCTACAATGAGCAGTTCTTC; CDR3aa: CSADRVSKKTYNEQFF
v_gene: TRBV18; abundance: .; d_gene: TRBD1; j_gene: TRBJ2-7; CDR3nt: TGTGCCAGCTCGGTGGGACAGGCCTACGAGCAGTACTTC; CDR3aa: CASSVGQAYEQYF
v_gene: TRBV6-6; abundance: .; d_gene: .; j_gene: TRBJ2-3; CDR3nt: TGTGCCAGCAGTAGCAGCCACGGGGATACGCAGTATTTT; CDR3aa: CASSSSHGDTQYF
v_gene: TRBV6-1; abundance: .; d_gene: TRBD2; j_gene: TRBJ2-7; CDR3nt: TGTGCCAGCAGTGTTACCCGGGGAGGGTGCGGCGAGCAGTACTTC; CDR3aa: CASSVTRGGCGEQYF
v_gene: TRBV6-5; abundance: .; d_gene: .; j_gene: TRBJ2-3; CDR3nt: TGTGCCAGCAGAAAACTAGTGGCGCACACAGATACGCAGTATTTT; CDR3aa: CASRKLVAHTDTQYF
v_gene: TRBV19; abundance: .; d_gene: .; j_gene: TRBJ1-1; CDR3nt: TGTGCCAGTAGGGGGGACACTGAAGCTTTCTTT; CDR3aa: CASRGDTEAFF
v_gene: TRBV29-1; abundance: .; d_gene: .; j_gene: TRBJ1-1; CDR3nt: TGCAGCGTTGAAGGTGACAGAAACACTGAAGCTTTCTTT; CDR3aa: CSVEGDRNTEAFF
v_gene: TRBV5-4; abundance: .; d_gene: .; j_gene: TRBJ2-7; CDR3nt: TGTGCCAGCAGCTTGGAACGAGCCGAGCAGTACTTC; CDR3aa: CASSLERAEQYF
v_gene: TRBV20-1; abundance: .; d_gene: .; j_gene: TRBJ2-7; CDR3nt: TGCAGTGCGCGACGAGGCTACGAGCAGTACTTC; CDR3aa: CSARRGYEQYF
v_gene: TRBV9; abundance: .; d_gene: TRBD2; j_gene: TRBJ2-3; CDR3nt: TGTGCCAGCAGCGTAGCTGCAAGCGGGAGAAATACGCAGTATTTT; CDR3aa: CASSVAASGRNTQYF
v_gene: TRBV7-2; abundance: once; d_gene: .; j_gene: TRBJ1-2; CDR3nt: TGTGCCAGCAGCTTAAGACAGACCACCTATGGCTACACCTTC; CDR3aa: CASSLRQTTYGYTF
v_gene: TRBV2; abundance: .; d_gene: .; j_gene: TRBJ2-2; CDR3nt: TGTGCCAGCAGTCCTGCAGGCCCCGGGGAGCTGTTTTTT; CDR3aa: CASSPAGPGELFF
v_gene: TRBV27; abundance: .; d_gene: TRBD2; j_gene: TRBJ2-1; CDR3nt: TGTGCCAGCAGTTCGGGGACTAGCGGGACCAACAATGAGCAGTTCTTC; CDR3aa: CASSSGTSGTNNEQFF
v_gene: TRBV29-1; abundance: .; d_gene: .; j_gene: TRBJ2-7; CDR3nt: TGCAGCGTTGGGACACTAGAGGGGCAGTACTTC; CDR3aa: CSVGTLEGQYF
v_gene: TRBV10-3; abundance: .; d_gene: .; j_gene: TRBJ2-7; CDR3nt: TGTGCCATCGGCTCTTCTACCTACGAGCAGTACTTC; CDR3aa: CAIGSSTYEQYF
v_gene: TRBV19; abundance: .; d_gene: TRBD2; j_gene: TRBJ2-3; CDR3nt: TGTGCCAGTAGTACGGGACTAGCGGGGCTTACAGATACGCAGTATTTT; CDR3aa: CASSTGLAGLTDTQYF
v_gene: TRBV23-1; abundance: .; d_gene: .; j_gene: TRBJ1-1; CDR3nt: TGCGCCAGCAGTGGGGGGAGGAACTCTGAAGCTTTCTTT; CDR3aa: CASSGGRNSEAFF
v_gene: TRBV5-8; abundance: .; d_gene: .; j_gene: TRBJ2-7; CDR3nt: TGTGCCAGCAGCTTGTTTCCGAAAGCCTACGAGCAGTACTTC; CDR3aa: CASSLFPKAYEQYF
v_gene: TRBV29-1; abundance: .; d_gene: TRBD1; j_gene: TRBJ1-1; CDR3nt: TGCAGCGTCCGACAGGGGATGAACACTGAAGCTTTCTTT; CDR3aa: CSVRQGMNTEAFF
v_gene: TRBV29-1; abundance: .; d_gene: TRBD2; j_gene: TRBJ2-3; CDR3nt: TGCAGCGTTGAAGATCTGCGGGAGGGCGATCGGACAGATACGCAGTATTTT; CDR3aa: CSVEDLREGDRTDTQYF
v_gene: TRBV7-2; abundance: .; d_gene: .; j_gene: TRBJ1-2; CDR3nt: TGTGCCAGCAGCCGTTCAGGGGACTATGGCTACACCTTC; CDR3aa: CASSRSGDYGYTF
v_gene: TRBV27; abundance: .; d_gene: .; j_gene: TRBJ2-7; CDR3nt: TGTGCCAGCAGTTTTCACCGGGATTACGAGCAGTACTTC; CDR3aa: CASSFHRDYEQYF
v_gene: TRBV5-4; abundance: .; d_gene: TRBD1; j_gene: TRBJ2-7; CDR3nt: TGTGCCAGCAGCTTGGACAGGGGGACGGCCTACGAGCAGTACTTC; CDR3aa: CASSLDRGTAYEQYF
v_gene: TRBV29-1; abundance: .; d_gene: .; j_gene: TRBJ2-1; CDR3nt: TGCAGCGTTGTCCTAGTCTACAATGAGCAGTTCTTC; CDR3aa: CSVVLVYNEQFF
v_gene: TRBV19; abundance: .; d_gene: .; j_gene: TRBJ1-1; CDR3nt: TGTGCCAGTAGCGACTATGACAGTCTAAACACTGAAGCTTTCTTT; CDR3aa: CASSDYDSLNTEAFF
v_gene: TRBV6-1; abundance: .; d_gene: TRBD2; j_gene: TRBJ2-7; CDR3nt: TGTGCCAGCAGTGAAGTGGCAACCCGGGACTATAACTACGAGCAGTACTTC; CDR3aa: CASSEVATRDYNYEQYF
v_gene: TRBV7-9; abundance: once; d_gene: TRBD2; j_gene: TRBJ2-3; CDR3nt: TGTGCCAGCAGCTTAGGTAGCGGGTTGACAGATACGCAGTATTTT; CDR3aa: CASSLGSGLTDTQYF
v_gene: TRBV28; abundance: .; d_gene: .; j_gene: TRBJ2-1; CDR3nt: TGTGCCAGCAGTAGATTTTTCAATGAGCAGTTCTTC; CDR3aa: CASSRFFNEQFF
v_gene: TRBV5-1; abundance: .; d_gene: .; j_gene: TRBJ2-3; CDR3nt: TGCGCCAGCAGCTTGGACAGACTTTCAGATACGCAGTATTTT; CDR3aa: CASSLDRLSDTQYF
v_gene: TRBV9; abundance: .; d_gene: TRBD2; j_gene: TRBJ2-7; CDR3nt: TGTGCCAGCAGCGTAGGGACTAGCGGCGGCGGGGAGCAGTACTTC; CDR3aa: CASSVGTSGGGEQYF
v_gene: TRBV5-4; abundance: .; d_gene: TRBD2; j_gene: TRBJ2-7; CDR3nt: TGTGCCAGCAGCTTGGGCCGGACTAGCGGGCTCAACGAGCAGTACTTC; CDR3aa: CASSLGRTSGLNEQYF
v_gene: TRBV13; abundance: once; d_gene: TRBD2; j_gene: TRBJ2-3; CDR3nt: TGTGCCAGCAGCTTAGGCCTCAGGCTAGCGGGTTTTGCAGATACGCAGTATTTT; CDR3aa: CASSLGLRLAGFADTQYF
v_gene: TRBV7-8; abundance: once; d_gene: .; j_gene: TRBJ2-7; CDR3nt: TGTGCCAGCAGCCTCGAACCGGGACGGTACTCCTACGAGCAGTACTTC; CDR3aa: CASSLEPGRYSYEQYF
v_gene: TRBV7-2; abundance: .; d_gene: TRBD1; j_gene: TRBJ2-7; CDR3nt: TGTGCCAGCAGCTGGACAGGGGTAACCCTCCCCGAGCAGTACTTC; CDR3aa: CASSWTGVTLPEQYF
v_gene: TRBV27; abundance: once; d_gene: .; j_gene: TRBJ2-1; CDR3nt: TGTGCCAGCGCGGGTATTTCCCACCCGAAGTCCTACAATGAGCAGTTCTTC; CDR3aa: CASAGISHPKSYNEQFF
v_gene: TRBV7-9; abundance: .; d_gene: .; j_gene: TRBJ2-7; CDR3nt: TGTGCCAGCAGCTTAGAAGGGCAGGGCTACGAGCAGTACTTC; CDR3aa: CASSLEGQGYEQYF
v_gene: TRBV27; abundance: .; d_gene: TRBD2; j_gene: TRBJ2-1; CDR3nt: TGTGCCAGCAGTTCAAGACTAGCGGGCTCCTACAATGAGCAGTTCTTC; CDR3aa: CASSSRLAGSYNEQFF
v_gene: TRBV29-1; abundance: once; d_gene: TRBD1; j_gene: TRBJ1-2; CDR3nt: TGCAGCGCAACGCTACAGGGGCCTGTGGACTATGGCTACACCTTC; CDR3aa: CSATLQGPVDYGYTF
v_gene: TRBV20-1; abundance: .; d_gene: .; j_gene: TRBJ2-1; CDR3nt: TGCAGTGCTATTAGGAACAATGAGCAGTTCTTC; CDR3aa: CSAIRNNEQFF
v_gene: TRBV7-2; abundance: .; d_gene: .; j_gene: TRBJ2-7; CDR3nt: TGTGCCAGCAGCTCCGAGTGGGGAGCCTACGAGCAGTACTTC; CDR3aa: CASSSEWGAYEQYF
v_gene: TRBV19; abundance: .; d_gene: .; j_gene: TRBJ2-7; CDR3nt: TGTGCCAGTAGTGCGGACCTCTCCTACGAGCAGTACTTC; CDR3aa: CASSADLSYEQYF